Sequencing of this TCR beta chain was carried out in a study of blood T cell repertoires in COVID-19 (dated by TCRdb to about 2020). For context, the study as a whole: The collaborator samples originated in the United States, Italy and Spain and spanned the acute and convalescent phases of COVID-19. HLA class I and class II types, where available, came from metadata supplied by the sample provider rather than from assay-based typing. The sample metadata nearly always contained a de-identified subject ID, COVID-19 status, age in years and sex. The prospective study material was composed of cDNA or gDNA derived from T cells, B-cell-depleted T cells, or PBMCs. Samples were obtained from the ongoing ImmuneRACE study (first 160 participants) and from over 1,000 subjects provided by 6 global collaborators. Subjects who had been exposed to COVID-19, were actively infected with it, or had recovered from it provided the deeply sampled blood TCRbeta repertoires that made up the dataset. The repertoires were released in a freely available public database intended as a resource for research on the immune response to SARS-CoV-2.

Collaborating institutions collected whole blood in K2EDTA tubes following their own protocols. For TCRbeta analysis, collaborators shipped samples in one of three forms: frozen whole blood, isolated PBMCs, or DNA extracted from either of those sample types. The immunoSEQ Assay, a bias-controlled multiplex PCR, was used to amplify TCRbeta CDR3 regions from genomic DNA. The study's own analysis went as follows. Nucleated cell counts per sample were estimated from amplification of reference gene primers within the assay. Sequence reads were collapsed and filtered to measure the absolute abundance of every unique TCRbeta CDR3 rearrangement. For each sample, productive Simpson clonality was calculated as the square root of Simpson's diversity index over productive rearrangements. The table was pulled from immuneACCESS by TCRdb, which kept in-frame rearrangements only. Such tables lose some clones; where checked, under half of the loss comes from unresolved V genes, and the rest has no known cause. D and trimming come from the DNA, and the V and J calls and clone size come from that table. Here the sample has about 74,000 clones; about 88% occur a single time. The top ten hold roughly a tenth of the sample.

As regards this clone: The target of this receptor is not known. No much larger clonotype is one base removed from it; base qualities were not supplied.

The germline V and J ends show losses of 4 bases and 1 base respectively, and no gene match explains 3 bases of the junction. Taken from cysteine to phenylalanine, the CDR3 has 16 residues. Only the CDR3 DNA stays, 48 bases, in frame from base 1. CDR1 KGHSH and CDR2 LQKENI are derived from the germline V gene. Study-level results and caveats: Clinical and demographic metadata were provided uncurated, with the amount varying by source and participant.

Recombination joined TRBV18 with TRBJ2-2; the central 10 bases match TRBD2. Sequenced sample: peripheral blood. The receptor comes from a human donor in a cohort sampled during active COVID-19. The DNA sequence is given as TGTGCCAGCTCACAGACTAGCGGGTTGAACACCGGGGAGCTGTTTTTT. The encoded protein is CASSQTSGLNTGELFF.